A selection of T cell receptor beta chains follows, all from one sample in a study of cytomegalovirus exposure and HLA in healthy donors. Libraries were prepared by immunoSEQ multiplex PCR; TCRdb keeps only in-frame clonotypes and omits some of them. The table has about 200,000 clones, about 79% seen once. The specimen sequenced was PBMCs. The receptors were gathered from a man in his late teens or twenties in good health and CMV-seronegative. Both conserved end residues are trimmed from each CDR3.

v_call | cdr3_aa
TRBV19 | ASIPGTGEVLTQY
TRBV6-1 | ASSETGYDYEQY
TRBV7-9 | ASSLPEAEQF
TRBV5-5 | ASSALAGNTDTQY
TRBV18 | ASSPSGIQTYEQY
TRBV6-5 | ASSYASSSYNEQF
TRBV4-3 | ASSQGSDSLSSYNEQF
TRBV15 | ATSRVGQGRDGYT
TRBV6-1 | ASSDEGHLYNEQF
TRBV7-9 | AGSSGTGAGYEQY
TRBV28 | ASTVGPASVFSYEQY
TRBV28 | ASTVSSGRVNQPQH
TRBV10-3 | AISESELIPYEQY
TRBV23-1 | ASSHGGQVRETQY
TRBV11-3 | ASSFEQGGTEAF
TRBV27 | ASSRRLAGGLPDTQY
TRBV2 | ASSVSTRTSLSLTEQY
TRBV7-9 | ASSLAGNRVIDEQF
TRBV11-2 | ASSLDEVWENEKLF
TRBV7-8 | ASSYYRGQNTEAF
TRBV5-1 | ASSLLGTGGREQY
TRBV7-2 | ASSRQGANTEAF
TRBV27 | ASSLLRLDYNEQF
TRBV10-3 | AISRTLPGSPSNTGELF
TRBV6-5 | ASSYGHSNYGYT
TRBV5-6 | ASSLAGTGNNQPQH
TRBV6-6 | ASRSTGGYPYEQY
TRBV25-1 | ASSENSGRLGDTGELF